Listed here are 14 T cell receptor beta chains from one sample, sequenced in a study of Tregs in tolerant kidney transplant recipients. Here immunoSEQ multiplex PCR was the method, and the copy in TCRdb shows in-frame clones only, minus some. The data show tens of thousands of clones, with roughly nine tenths seen just once and around 1.5% held by the top ten. The nonmyeloablative bone marrow transplants came from related graft donors, with transient mixed chimerism. Sequenced here: CD4+ T cells from blood (PBMCs), sampled 24 months after the transplant. These receptors originate from a human patient who received a combined kidney and bone marrow transplant. Some T cells may trace back to the graft donor.

This chain uses TRBV27 with TRBJ1-5; tentative D call: TRBD1 (5 bases). The germline V and J ends were trimmed by 6 bases and 3 bases, with 18 bases remaining between them. The CDR3 runs to 16 residues. Germline CDR1 is MNHEY and CDR2 is SMNVEV (reference sequence). The CDR3 DNA follows: TGTGCCAGCAGGGGCGGGGGGATGCTCTTCAATCAGCCCCAGCATTTT. It codes for CASRGGGMLFNQPQHF.

The V call is TRBV7-2, the J call TRBJ1-1; maybe TRBD1 (5 bases). CDR1 SGHTA and CDR2 FQGNSA come from the germline V gene. Trimming left V 5 bases short and J 5 bases short, with 9 bases between. This CDR3 spans 12 amino acids. CDR3 sequence reads: CASSRGGTEAFF. The DNA of the CDR3 is TGTGCCAGCAGCCGGGGGGGGACTGAAGCTTTCTTT.

The J gene is TRBJ2-1, the V gene TRBV5-4; TRBD2 matches 9 bases. CDR3 length equals 14 residues. V lost 1 base, J lost 9 bases, and 5 bases stayed unmatched. CDR1 and CDR2 (germline): SGHNT, YYREEE (reference sequence). In DNA, the CDR3 is TGTGCCAGCAGCTTGAACGGCGGGAGGGGTGAGCAGTTCTTC. Amino acids: CASSLNGGRGEQFF.

V gene TRBV27 combines with J gene TRBJ1-6; D gene uncertain. CDR3 length equals 12 residues. CDR1 is MNHEY and CDR2 is SMNVEV in the germline V gene (reference sequence). The V and J ends lost 3 bases and 8 bases respectively, with 5 bases between them. In DNA, the CDR3 is TGTGCCAGCAGTTTTCGGGATTCACCCCTCCACTTT. Translating gives CASSFRDSPLHF.

V gene TRBV7-9 combines with J gene TRBJ2-2; 8 positions match TRBD2. The length of the CDR3 is 14 residues. V shed 5 bases and J 5 bases; nucleotides not matched to a gene: 4. Germline CDR1 SEHNR, CDR2 FQNEAQ (reference sequence). CDR3 in amino acids: CASSLRGGTGELFF. For the CDR3, the DNA is TGTGCCAGCAGCCTTCGGGGGGGAACCGGGGAGCTGTTTTTT.

The CDR3 nucleotides are TGTGCCAGCAGCTTAGCCAGGGCGGCAGATACGCAGTATTTT. This codes for CASSLARAADTQYF. The V call is TRBV11-3, the J call TRBJ2-3; D is possibly TRBD1 (5 bases). The CDR3 is 14 amino acids. The V gene's germline CDR1 is SGHNT and CDR2 YENEEA. The germline V and J ends were trimmed by 1 base and 4 bases, with 9 bases remaining between them.

The chain joins TRBV10-3 to TRBJ2-7; D might be TRBD2 (6 bases). CDR1 is ENHRY, CDR2 SYGVKD, per germline. The germline V and J ends were trimmed by 11 bases and 0 bases, with 11 bases remaining between them. The length of the CDR3 is 12 residues. CDR3 in DNA: TGTGCCTCCCGGGACTTCTCCTACGAGCAGTACTTC. Encoded protein: CASRDFSYEQYF.

The rearrangement links TRBV30 to TRBJ2-5, with 9 bases identical to TRBD1. The J call could be wrong; TRBJ2-7 is a better fit for the DNA end. From germline, CDR1 is GTSNPN and CDR2 SVGIG (reference sequence). The length of the CDR3 is 14 residues. Written as DNA, the CDR3 is TGTGCCTGGAGTGTACGACAGGGGGATTACGAGCAGTACTTC. Residues: CAWSVRQGDYEQYF.

This rearrangement joins TRBV9 to TRBJ2-1, with D possibly matching TRBD1 (5 bases). V dropped 3 bases and J dropped 5 bases, with 18 bases sitting between them. The length of the CDR3 is 16 residues. Germline CDR1 SGDLS, CDR2 YYNGEE. CDR3 protein: CASSGLGHTINNEQFF. In DNA form, the CDR3 reads TGTGCCAGCAGCGGTTTGGGGCACACAATTAACAATGAGCAGTTCTTC.

In nucleotides, the CDR3 is TGTGCCAGCAGTTACTCGAGACAGGCTGGAAACACCATATATTTT. Translated: CASSYSRQAGNTIYF. This chain uses TRBV6-5 with TRBJ1-3; D is perhaps TRBD1 (6 bases). V shed 0 bases and J shed 2 bases, with 8 bases lying between them. This CDR3 is 15 amino acids long. Germline lookup yields CDR1 MNHEY and CDR2 SVGAGI.

The chain's CDR3 is CASALAAYNEQFF. CDR3 bases: TGTGCCAGTGCACTAGCGGCTTACAATGAGCAGTTCTTC. V and J are TRBV6-6 and TRBJ2-1; 8 positions agree with TRBD2. The CDR3 is 13 amino acids. Germline assignment: CDR1 MNHNY and CDR2 SVGAGI (reference sequence). The ends lost 9 bases at V and 4 bases at J; junction bases unmatched: 5.

The chain carries TRBV28 and TRBJ1-6; D gene ambiguous. The CDR3 extends over 14 amino acids. V was cut by 5 bases and J by 12 bases, with 17 bases left in between. Germline loops: CDR1 MDHEN, CDR2 SYDVKM. The CDR3 nucleotides are TGTGCCAGCAGTAGTACACTATATTCTGTACCCCTCCACTTT. Translating gives CASSSTLYSVPLHF.

The chain has TRBV2 and TRBJ2-5; TRBD2 matches 8 bases. The CDR3 loop spans 18 amino acids. Germline V gives CDR1 SNHLY, CDR2 FYNNEI. The junction had 17 bases not matched to a gene; V was cut back by 6 bases and J by 2 bases. The DNA for the CDR3 is TGTGCCAGCAGATCTGGACTAGCAGGGGAGGGCCTACAAGAGACCCAGTACTTC. This encodes CASRSGLAGEGLQETQYF.

This clone was seen a handful of times. CDR3 DNA sequence: TGTGCCAGTAGTATCCGGGACATCACCGGGGAGCTGTTTTTT. Its translation is CASSIRDITGELFF. The gene calls are TRBV19 and TRBJ2-2, with D possibly TRBD1 on 6 matching bases. Trimming stripped 3 bases from V and 4 bases from J, with 9 bases between. The V gene's germline CDR1 is LNHDA and CDR2 SQIVND (reference sequence). The CDR3 has 14 amino acids.